These 27 T cell receptor beta chains share one sample of origin, sequenced in a study of Graves' ophthalmopathy and Graves' hyperthyroidism. Using RNA transcripts, the TCR beta CDR3 regions were amplified. First-round RT-PCR relied on HTBI primers, and a second-round multiplex PCR came next. TCRdb analysed the multiplex PCR reads with MiXCR anew, one entry per CDR3 protein. The sample has around 170,000 distinct CDR3 sequences, 30% to 45% seen once. Sequenced input: peripheral blood. The receptors here all came from a woman in her forties with Graves' ophthalmopathy.

This clonotype was seen ten or more times. The chain combines TRBV5-1 with TRBJ1-3; no clear D gene. Germline loops: CDR1 SGHRS, CDR2 YFSETQ. The CDR3 covers 15 residues. Trimming took off 0 bases at V and 0 bases at J, with 7 bases between the two ends. This chain's CDR3 is CASSLGFASGNTIYF. CDR3 bases: TGCGCCAGCAGCTTGGGGTTTGCCTCTGGAAACACCATATATTTT. Full variable domain (outside the CDR3, taken from reference TRBV5-1 and TRBJ1-3): KAGVTQTPRYLIKTRGQQVTLSCSPISGHRSVSWYQQTPGQGLQFLFEYFSETQRNKGNFPGRFSGRQFSNSRSEMNVSTLELGDSALYLCASSLGFASGNTIYFGEGSWLTVV.

Many counts were recorded for this clonotype. The rearrangement joins TRBV29-1 to TRBJ2-2; D is undetermined. From germline, CDR1 is SQVTM and CDR2 ANQGSEA. This CDR3 contains 12 residues. Trimming removed 6 bases from V and 1 base from J, with 6 bases in between. The CDR3 protein is CSVGGNTGELFF. CDR3 nucleotide sequence: TGCAGCGTAGGCGGGAACACCGGGGAGCTGTTTTTT.

With regard to this clonotype: It is likely a read error, because the conserved phenylalanine at the end of the CDR3 is missing. The chain couples TRBV12-3 or TRBV12-4 to TRBJ1-6; 7 bases line up with TRBD1. CDR3 length: 14 residues. The trim removed 6 bases at V and 9 bases at J, leaving 8 bases unmatched. The CDR3 loop is CASSETGIGSPLHL. DNA for the CDR3: TGTGCCAGCAGCGAGACAGGGATCGGTTCACCCCTCCACCTT.

Many counts were recorded for this clonotype. The chain joins TRBV30 to TRBJ2-7; D may be TRBD1 (6 bases). Between the trimmed V and J ends, which lost 0 bases and 8 bases, there was a span of 14 bases. The CDR3 contains 13 residues. Germline loops: CDR1 GTSNPN, CDR2 SVGIG (reference sequence). CDR3 region: CAWSVLPGVQQYF. CDR3 bases: TGTGCCTGGAGTGTACTCCCAGGGGTCCAGCAGTACTTC.

J is TRBJ2-7 and V is TRBV28; the match to TRBD1 covers 8 bases. The CDR3 length is 16 residues. The germline V gene encodes CDR1 MDHEN and CDR2 SYDVKM. The ends lost 6 bases at V and 1 base at J; junction bases unmatched: 11. The DNA of the CDR3 is TGTGCCAGCAGCCCCATACAGGGGGGAGAATCCTACGAGCAGTACTTC. As protein: CASSPIQGGESYEQYF.

This rearrangement joins TRBV6-5 to TRBJ2-7; D may match TRBD1 or TRBD2 (6 bases each). The germline gives CDR1 MNHEY, CDR2 SVGAGI. The germline V and J ends were trimmed by 0 bases and 3 bases, with 12 bases remaining between them. The CDR3 loop spans 15 amino acids. The CDR3 DNA is TGTGCCAGCAGTTACTCGGGGGGCGCTTTCTACGAGCAGTACTTC. This translates into CASSYSGGAFYEQYF.

This clonotype came up many times. V usage is TRBV2 and J usage is TRBJ1-5; no clear D gene. CDR3 size: 15 residues. V gave up 3 bases and J gave up 3 bases, with 12 bases separating them. Germline lookup yields CDR1 SNHLY and CDR2 FYNNEI. The CDR3 reads CASSEETGNNQPQHF. The CDR3 nucleotides read TGTGCCAGCAGTGAGGAGACGGGAAACAATCAGCCCCAGCATTTT. The full variable domain, completed using reference TRBV2 and TRBJ1-5, is EPEVTQTPSHQVTQMGQEVILRCVPISNHLYFYWYRQILGQKVEFLVSFYNNEISEKSEIFDDQFSVERPDGSNFTLKIRSTKLEDSAMYFCASSEETGNNQPQHFGDGTRLSIL.

This chain uses TRBV4-1 with TRBJ2-7; the D is unclear. The CDR3 is made up of 15 amino acids. V was clipped by 3 bases and J by 1 base, with 13 bases between them. Germline lookup yields CDR1 MGHRA and CDR2 YSYEKL. The CDR3 protein is CASSQKPDASYEQYF. CDR3 nucleotide sequence: TGCGCCAGCAGCCAGAAGCCCGATGCTTCCTACGAGCAGTACTTC.

The CDR3 DNA follows: TGTGCCAGCAGCGCCGGCTGGACGGCTCTAGAGACCCAGTACTTC. It yields the protein CASSAGWTALETQYF. The gene calls are TRBV7-9 and TRBJ2-5; D unclear. In germline, CDR1 is SEHNR, CDR2 FQNEAQ (reference sequence). The length of the CDR3 is 15 residues. Trimming left V 5 bases short and J 4 bases short, with 17 bases between. The whole variable domain, filled in from reference TRBV7-9 and TRBJ2-5, reads DTGVSQNPRHKITKRGQNVTFRCDPISEHNRLYWYRQTLGQGPEFLTYFQNEAQLEKSRLLSDRFSAERPKGSFSTLEIQRTEQGDSAMYLCASSAGWTALETQYFGPGTRLLVL.

This clonotype was observed many times. The chain is built from TRBV5-1 and TRBJ1-6, with D unclear. CDR3 length: 15 residues. CDR1 and CDR2 from the germline V gene are SGHRS and YFSETQ. V dropped 0 bases and J dropped 3 bases, with 7 bases sitting between them. CDR3 in amino acids: CASSLEGFYNSPLHF. The CDR3 DNA reads TGCGCCAGCAGCTTGGAGGGATTCTATAATTCACCCCTCCACTTT.

This clonotype was observed many times. The DNA for the CDR3 is TGCAGTGCTAACCGCGCCCTGGGACTAGAGGAGACCCAGTACTTC. Its translation is CSANRALGLEETQYF. This sequence joins TRBV20-1 and TRBJ2-5; 8 bases agree with TRBD2. Germline V lookup: CDR1 DFQATT, CDR2 SNEGSKA (reference sequence). This CDR3 has 15 amino acids. Losses at the gene ends were 4 bases for V and 5 bases for J; bases not matched to a gene: 12.

This clonotype was seen at least ten times. The chain carries TRBV5-1 and TRBJ2-7; 10 bases align to TRBD1. This CDR3 has 14 residues. The V segment lost 4 bases and the J segment 6 bases; nucleotides outside the gene matches: 7. The germline gives CDR1 SGHRS, CDR2 YFSETQ. The CDR3 spells CASSPPDRGTEQYF. DNA of the CDR3: TGCGCCAGCAGCCCCCCGGACAGGGGGACCGAGCAGTACTTC.

V and J are TRBV3-1 and TRBJ1-6; D is undetermined. Germline V gene data show CDR1 as LGHDT and CDR2 as YNNKEL (reference sequence). V gave up 6 bases and J gave up 13 bases, with 19 bases separating them. The CDR3 is made up of 14 amino acids. The CDR3 protein is CASSREAARSPLHF. CDR3 DNA sequence: TGTGCCAGCAGTCGCGAGGCGGCGAGGTCGCCCCTCCACTTT.

This clonotype was counted ten times or more. This rearrangement joins TRBV27 to TRBJ2-7; D unresolved. Trimming removed 2 bases from V and 2 bases from J, with 13 bases in between. The CDR3 has 15 residues. Per germline, CDR1 MNHEY and CDR2 SMNVEV (reference sequence). The CDR3 coding sequence is TGTGCCAGCAGTTTACATGGCAAGCCGCCCTACGAGCAGTACTTC. Protein sequence: CASSLHGKPPYEQYF.

Many counts were recorded for this clonotype. V gene TRBV27 combines with J gene TRBJ2-5; 11 bases line up with TRBD2. The V gene end was trimmed by 4 bases and the J gene end by 5 bases; junction bases not matched to a gene: 3. In germline, CDR1 is MNHEY, CDR2 SMNVEV (reference sequence). The CDR3 spans 14 residues. The CDR3: CASSSSGGYETQYF. CDR3 nucleotides: TGTGCCAGCAGTTCTAGCGGGGGGTATGAGACCCAGTACTTC.

This clonotype was observed at least ten times. The chain has TRBV19 and TRBJ1-2; 7 nucleotides align to TRBD1. The germline gives CDR1 LNHDA, CDR2 SQIVND (reference sequence). The CDR3 extends over 13 amino acids. J was trimmed by 3 bases and V by 6 bases; bases with no gene match: 4. The chain's CDR3 is CASSRQGDYGYTF. The CDR3 nucleotides are TGTGCCAGTAGCCGACAGGGCGACTATGGCTACACCTTC.

For the CDR3, the DNA is TGTGCCAGCAGTTCCCTGGAACCGTACGAGCAGTACTTC. It codes for CASSSLEPYEQYF. This chain joins TRBV28 and TRBJ2-7; no reliable D call. V dropped 4 bases and J dropped 4 bases, with 11 bases sitting between them. CDR1 is MDHEN, CDR2 SYDVKM, per germline. The CDR3 totals 13 residues.

The genes are TRBV6-2 or TRBV6-3 and TRBJ2-7; TRBD1 matches at 8 bases. V gave up 0 bases and J gave up 4 bases; unmatched junction bases: 11. This CDR3 spans 17 amino acids. Germline CDR1 reads MNHEY; CDR2 reads SVGEGT. The CDR3 sequence is CASSYSSRDRRGYEQYF. CDR3 in DNA: TGTGCCAGCAGTTACTCTTCTCGGGACAGGAGGGGGTACGAGCAGTACTTC.

This rearrangement joins TRBV12-3 or TRBV12-4 to TRBJ2-5; maybe TRBD1 (6 bases). The CDR3 runs to 13 residues. Trimming took 7 bases from V and 3 from J, leaving 12 bases between them. The CDR3 loop reads CASTEDSKETQYF. The CDR3 DNA is TGTGCCAGCACCGAGGACAGCAAAGAGACCCAGTACTTC.

Of note for this clonotype: One junction end disagrees with the germline gene, perhaps due to a read error. This sequence joins TRBV12-3 or TRBV12-4 and TRBJ1-1; D may be TRBD1 (6 bases). This CDR3 is 13 amino acids long. The CDR3 loop is CASSQVGAPKRIF. The CDR3 region has the DNA TGTGCCAGCAGCCAGGTGGGGGCCCCGAAGAGAATCTTT.

This clonotype occurred many times. The chain carries TRBV6-5 and TRBJ1-1, with a weak D call TRBD1 (6 bases). Germline V gives CDR1 MNHEY, CDR2 SVGAGI. V dropped 8 bases and J dropped 3 bases, with 19 bases sitting between them. This CDR3 is built from 15 residues. The CDR3 spells CASLTTWGADTEAFF. The DNA of the CDR3 is TGTGCCAGCCTCACTACCTGGGGGGCAGACACTGAAGCTTTCTTT.

This clonotype was detected ten times or more. The rearrangement joins TRBV7-2 to TRBJ1-2, with D unresolved. V dropped 6 bases and J dropped 2 bases, with 4 bases sitting between them. Per the germline V gene, CDR1 is SGHTA and CDR2 is FQGNSA. CDR3 length: 11 amino acids. The CDR3 DNA follows: TGTGCCAGCAGAGCAAACTATGGCTACACCTTC. Its protein product is CASRANYGYTF.

The chain carries TRBV15 and TRBJ2-5, with no clear D. There are 14 residues in the CDR3. The germline V and J ends were trimmed by 3 bases and 1 base, with 9 bases remaining between them. Per germline, CDR1 LNHNV and CDR2 YYDKDF (reference sequence). The CDR3 nucleotides are TGTGCCACCAGCAGGGACGATGTCCAAGAGACCCAGTACTTC. It codes for CATSRDDVQETQYF. Looking up the rest from reference TRBV15 and TRBJ2-5 gives the full variable domain: DAMVIQNPRYQVTQFGKPVTLSCSQTLNHNVMYWYQQKSSQAPKLLFHYYDKDFNNEADTPDNFQSRRPNTSFCFLDIRSPGLGDTAMYLCATSRDDVQETQYFGPGTRLLVL.

J is TRBJ2-5 and V is TRBV10-3; 8 bases align to TRBD2. Losses at the gene ends were 2 bases for V and 2 bases for J; bases not matched to a gene: 4. This CDR3 spans 15 amino acids. In germline, CDR1 is ENHRY, CDR2 SYGVKD. The CDR3 coding sequence is TGTGCCATCAGTGAGCCCACGGGGGGGCAAGAGACCCAGTACTTC. Its translation is CAISEPTGGQETQYF.

J is TRBJ1-2 and V is TRBV15; no clear D gene. CDR1 LNHNV and CDR2 YYDKDF come from the germline V gene (reference sequence). The CDR3 has 16 amino acids. Deletions cut 0 bases from V and 1 base from J, with 12 bases between. The CDR3 nucleotides read TGTGCCACCAGCAGAGATCGTAGGCCGATTAACTATGGCTACACCTTC. Translating gives CATSRDRRPINYGYTF.

This clonotype occurred many times. The chain couples TRBV11-1 to TRBJ2-7; D remains ambiguous. The V and J ends lost 1 base and 0 bases respectively, with 19 bases between them. CDR1 and CDR2 (germline): SGHAT, FQDESV (reference sequence). The CDR3 runs 18 residues. The CDR3 nucleotides are TGTGCCAGCAGCTTAGGGGTTATGGTACAAACCCTCTCCTACGAGCAGTACTTC. Its translation is CASSLGVMVQTLSYEQYF.

This sequence joins TRBV12-3 or TRBV12-4 and TRBJ1-2; 8 bases are shared with TRBD1. After removal of 6 bases from V and 6 bases from J, the junction contained 6 bases not matched to a gene. The CDR3 spans 13 residues. CDR3 sequence (DNA): TGTGCCAGCAGCGTGGCCAGGGGGCATGGCTACACCTTC. It encodes CASSVARGHGYTF.